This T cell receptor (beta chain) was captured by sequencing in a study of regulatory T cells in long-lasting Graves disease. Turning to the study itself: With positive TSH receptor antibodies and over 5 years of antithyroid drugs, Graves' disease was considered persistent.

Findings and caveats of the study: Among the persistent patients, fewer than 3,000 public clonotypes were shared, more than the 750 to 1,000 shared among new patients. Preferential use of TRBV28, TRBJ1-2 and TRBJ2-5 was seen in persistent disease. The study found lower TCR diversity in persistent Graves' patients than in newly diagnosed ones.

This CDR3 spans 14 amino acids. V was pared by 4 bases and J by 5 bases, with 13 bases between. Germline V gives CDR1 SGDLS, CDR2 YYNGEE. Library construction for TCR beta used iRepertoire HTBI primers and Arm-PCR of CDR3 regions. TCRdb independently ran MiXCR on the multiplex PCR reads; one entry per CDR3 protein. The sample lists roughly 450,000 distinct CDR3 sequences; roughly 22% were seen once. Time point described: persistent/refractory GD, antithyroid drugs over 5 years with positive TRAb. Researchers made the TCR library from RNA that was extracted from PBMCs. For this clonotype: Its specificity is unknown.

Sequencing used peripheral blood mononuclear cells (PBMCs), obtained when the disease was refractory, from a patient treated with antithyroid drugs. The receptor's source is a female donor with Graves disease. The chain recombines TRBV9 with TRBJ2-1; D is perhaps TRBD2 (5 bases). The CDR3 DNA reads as TGTGCCAGCAGCCGAGGAGGAAGGGACAATGAGCAGTTCTTC. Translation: CASSRGGRDNEQFF.